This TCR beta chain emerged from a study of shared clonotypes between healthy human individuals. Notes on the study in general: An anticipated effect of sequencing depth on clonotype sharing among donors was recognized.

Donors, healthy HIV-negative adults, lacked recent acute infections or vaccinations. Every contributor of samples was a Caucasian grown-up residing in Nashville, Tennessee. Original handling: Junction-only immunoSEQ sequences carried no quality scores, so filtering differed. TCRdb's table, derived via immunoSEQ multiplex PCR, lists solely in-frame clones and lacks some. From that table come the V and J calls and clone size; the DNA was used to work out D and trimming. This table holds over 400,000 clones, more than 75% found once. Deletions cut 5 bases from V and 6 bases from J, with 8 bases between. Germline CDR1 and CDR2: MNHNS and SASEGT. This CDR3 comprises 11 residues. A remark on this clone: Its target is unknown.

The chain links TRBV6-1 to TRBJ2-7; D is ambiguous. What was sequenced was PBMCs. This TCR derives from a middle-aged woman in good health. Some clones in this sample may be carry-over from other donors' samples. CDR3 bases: TGTGCCAGCAGTTATCTAAGCGAGCAGTACTTC. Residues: CASSYLSEQYF.